This record covers a single T cell receptor beta chain. Its antigen remains unidentified. TCRdb used MiXCR to reprocess the reads, holding one entry per CDR3 protein. This table has approximately 500,000 distinct CDR3 sequences, around 35% appearing once. In germline, CDR1 is KGHSH, CDR2 LQKENI. V gave up 4 bases and J gave up 0 bases; unmatched junction bases: 11. The CDR3 covers 19 residues. The source of the sample is a study of T cell repertoires in cytomegalovirus infection. Study-wide points: Clonotype analysis showed dominance of the ex vivo response by HLA-C-restricted CMV-specific TCR beta clonotypes.

Sequenced material: cultured PBMCs, taken from culture after CMV antigen stimulation. The rearrangement joins TRBV18 to TRBJ1-4; 10 positions agree with TRBD1. This receptor was taken from a human donor in good health (CMV status not recorded). Some clones in this sample may be carry-over from other donors' samples. The CDR3, as DNA: TGTGCCAGCTCACAACGACAGGGGGCTTCTGGAACAACTAATGAAAAACTGTTTTTT. The encoded protein is CASSQRQGASGTTNEKLFF.